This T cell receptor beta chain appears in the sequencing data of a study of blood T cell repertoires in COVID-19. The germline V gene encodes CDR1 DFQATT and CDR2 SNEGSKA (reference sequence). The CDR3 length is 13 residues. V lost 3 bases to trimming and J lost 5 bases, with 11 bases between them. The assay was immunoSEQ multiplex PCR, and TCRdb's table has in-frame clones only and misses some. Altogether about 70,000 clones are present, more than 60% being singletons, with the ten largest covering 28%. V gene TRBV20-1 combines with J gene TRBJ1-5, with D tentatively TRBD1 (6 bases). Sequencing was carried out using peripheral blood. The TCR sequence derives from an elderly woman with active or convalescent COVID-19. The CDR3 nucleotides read TGCAGTGCTAGTACAGGGTTGGATCAGCCCCAGCATTTT. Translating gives CSASTGLDQPQHF.